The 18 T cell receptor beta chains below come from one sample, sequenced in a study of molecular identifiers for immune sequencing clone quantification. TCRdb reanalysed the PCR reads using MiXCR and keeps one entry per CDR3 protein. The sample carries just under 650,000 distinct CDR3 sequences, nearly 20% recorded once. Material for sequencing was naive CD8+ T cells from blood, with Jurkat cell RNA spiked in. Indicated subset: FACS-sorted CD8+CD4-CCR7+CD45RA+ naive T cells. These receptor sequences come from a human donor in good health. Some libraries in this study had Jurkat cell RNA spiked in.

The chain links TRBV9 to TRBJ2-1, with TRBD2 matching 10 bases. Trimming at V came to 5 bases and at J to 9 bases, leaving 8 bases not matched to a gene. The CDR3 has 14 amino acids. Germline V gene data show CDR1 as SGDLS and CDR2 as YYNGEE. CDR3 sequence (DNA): TGTGCCAGCAGTGTAAGCGGGGGGGCGGGTGAGCAGTTCTTC. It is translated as CASSVSGGAGEQFF. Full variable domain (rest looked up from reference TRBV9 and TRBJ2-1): DSGVTQTPKHLITATGQRVTLRCSPRSGDLSVYWYQQSLDQGLQFLIQYYNGEERAKGNILERFSAQQFPDLHSELNLSSLELGDSALYFCASSVSGGAGEQFFGPGTRLTVL.

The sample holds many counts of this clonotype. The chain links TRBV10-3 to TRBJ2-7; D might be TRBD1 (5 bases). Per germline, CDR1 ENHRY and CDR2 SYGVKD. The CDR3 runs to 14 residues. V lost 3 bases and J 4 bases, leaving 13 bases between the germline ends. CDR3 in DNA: TGTGCCATCAGTGATCCCGTTTCAGGGTACGAGCAGTACTTC. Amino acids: CAISDPVSGYEQYF.

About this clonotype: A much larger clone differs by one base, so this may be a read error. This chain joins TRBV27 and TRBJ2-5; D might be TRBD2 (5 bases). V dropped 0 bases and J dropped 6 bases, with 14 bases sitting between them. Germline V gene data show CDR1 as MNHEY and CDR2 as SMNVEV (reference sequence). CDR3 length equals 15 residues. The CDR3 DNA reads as TGTGCCAGCAGTTTATCGGTCGGGATTCAAAAGACCCAGTACTTC. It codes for CASSLSVGIQKTQYF.

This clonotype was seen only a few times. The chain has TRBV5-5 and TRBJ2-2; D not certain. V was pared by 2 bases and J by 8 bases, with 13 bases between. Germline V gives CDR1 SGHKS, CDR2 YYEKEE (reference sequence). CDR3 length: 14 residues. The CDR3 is CASSFGPATGELFF. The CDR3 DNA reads TGTGCCAGCAGCTTCGGACCGGCTACGGGGGAGCTGTTTTTT.

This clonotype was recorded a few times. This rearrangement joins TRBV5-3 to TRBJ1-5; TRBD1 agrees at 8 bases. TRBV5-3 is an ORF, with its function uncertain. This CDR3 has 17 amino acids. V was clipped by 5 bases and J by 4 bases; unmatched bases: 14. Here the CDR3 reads CARSSKWDRPINQPQHF. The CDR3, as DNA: TGTGCCAGAAGTTCTAAATGGGACAGGCCTATTAATCAGCCCCAGCATTTT.

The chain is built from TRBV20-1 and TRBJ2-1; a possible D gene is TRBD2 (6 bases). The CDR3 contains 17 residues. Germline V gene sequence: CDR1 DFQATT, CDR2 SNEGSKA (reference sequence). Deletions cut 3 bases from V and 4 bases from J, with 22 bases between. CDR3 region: CSARGSGAAQPYNEQFF. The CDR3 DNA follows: TGCAGTGCTAGGGGGTCGGGAGCGGCACAACCTTACAATGAGCAGTTCTTC.

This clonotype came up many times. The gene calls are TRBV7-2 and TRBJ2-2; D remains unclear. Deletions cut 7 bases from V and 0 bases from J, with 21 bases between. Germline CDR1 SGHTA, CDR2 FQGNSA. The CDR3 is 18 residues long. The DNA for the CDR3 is TGTGCCAGCAAATCAATCCAGTATTGGTCCGCGAACACCGGGGAGCTGTTTTTT. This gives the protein CASKSIQYWSANTGELFF.

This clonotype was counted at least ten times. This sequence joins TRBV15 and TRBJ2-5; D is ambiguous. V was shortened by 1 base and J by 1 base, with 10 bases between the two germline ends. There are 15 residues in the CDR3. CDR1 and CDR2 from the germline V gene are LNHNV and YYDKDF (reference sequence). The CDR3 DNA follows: TGTGCCACCAGCAGAGGAGGAAAATCCCAAGAGACCCAGTACTTC. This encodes CATSRGGKSQETQYF. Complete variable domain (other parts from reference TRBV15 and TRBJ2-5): DAMVIQNPRYQVTQFGKPVTLSCSQTLNHNVMYWYQQKSSQAPKLLFHYYDKDFNNEADTPDNFQSRRPNTSFCFLDIRSPGLGDTAMYLCATSRGGKSQETQYFGPGTRLLVL.

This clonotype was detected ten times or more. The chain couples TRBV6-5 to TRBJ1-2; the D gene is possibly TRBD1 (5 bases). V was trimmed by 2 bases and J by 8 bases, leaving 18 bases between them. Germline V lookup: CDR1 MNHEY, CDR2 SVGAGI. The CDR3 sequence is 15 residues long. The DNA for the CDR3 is TGTGCCAGCAGTTACAATGGCGGCAGGGAGAACGGCTACACCTTC. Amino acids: CASSYNGGRENGYTF.

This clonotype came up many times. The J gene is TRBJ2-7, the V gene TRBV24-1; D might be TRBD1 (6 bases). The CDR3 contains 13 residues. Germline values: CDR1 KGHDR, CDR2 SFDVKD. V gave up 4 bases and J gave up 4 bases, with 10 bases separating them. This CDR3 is CATSDSRGYEQYF. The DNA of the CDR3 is TGTGCCACCAGTGACTCCAGGGGATACGAGCAGTACTTC.

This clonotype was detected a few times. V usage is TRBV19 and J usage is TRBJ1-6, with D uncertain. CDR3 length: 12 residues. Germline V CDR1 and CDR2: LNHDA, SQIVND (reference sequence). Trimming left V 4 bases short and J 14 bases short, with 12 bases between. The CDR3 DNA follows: TGTGCCAGTAGTACCGGGCCACTTTCCCTCCACTTT. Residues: CASSTGPLSLHF.

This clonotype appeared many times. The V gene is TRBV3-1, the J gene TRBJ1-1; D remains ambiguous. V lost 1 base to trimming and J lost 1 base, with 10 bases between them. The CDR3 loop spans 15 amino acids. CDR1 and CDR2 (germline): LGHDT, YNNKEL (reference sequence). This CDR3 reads CASSQGGLTNTEAFF. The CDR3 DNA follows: TGTGCCAGCAGCCAAGGAGGATTGACGAACACTGAAGCTTTCTTT.

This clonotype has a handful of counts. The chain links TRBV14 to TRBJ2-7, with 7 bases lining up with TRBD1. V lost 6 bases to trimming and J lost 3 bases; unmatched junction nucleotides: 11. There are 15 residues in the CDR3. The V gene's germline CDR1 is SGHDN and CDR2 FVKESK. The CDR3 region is CASSRETGFYYEQYF. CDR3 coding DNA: TGTGCCAGCAGTCGCGAGACAGGGTTTTACTACGAGCAGTACTTC.

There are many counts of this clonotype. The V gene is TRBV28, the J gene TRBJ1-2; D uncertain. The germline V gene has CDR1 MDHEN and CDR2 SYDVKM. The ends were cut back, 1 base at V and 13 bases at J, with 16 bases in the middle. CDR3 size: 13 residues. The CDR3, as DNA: TGTGCCAGCAGTTTATATGGTGCCCCCGCCCCCACCTTC. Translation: CASSLYGAPAPTF.

This CDR3 is CASSLFGSSYEQYF. In DNA form, the CDR3 reads TGTGCCAGCAGCTTATTCGGGAGCTCCTACGAGCAGTACTTC. The J gene is TRBJ2-7, the V gene TRBV7-9, with D possibly matching TRBD2 (6 bases). CDR1 is SEHNR, CDR2 FQNEAQ, per germline (reference sequence). The length of the CDR3 is 14 residues. Deletions cut 2 bases from V and 0 bases from J, with 8 bases between.

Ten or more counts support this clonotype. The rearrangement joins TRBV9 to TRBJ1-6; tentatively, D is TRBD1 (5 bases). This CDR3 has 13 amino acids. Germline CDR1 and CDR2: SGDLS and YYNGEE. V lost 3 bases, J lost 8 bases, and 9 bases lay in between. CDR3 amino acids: CASSGGNHSPLHF. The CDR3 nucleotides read TGTGCCAGCAGCGGGGGGAACCATTCACCCCTCCACTTT. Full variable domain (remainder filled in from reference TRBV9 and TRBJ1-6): DSGVTQTPKHLITATGQRVTLRCSPRSGDLSVYWYQQSLDQGLQFLIQYYNGEERAKGNILERFSAQQFPDLHSELNLSSLELGDSALYFCASSGGNHSPLHFGNGTRLTVT.

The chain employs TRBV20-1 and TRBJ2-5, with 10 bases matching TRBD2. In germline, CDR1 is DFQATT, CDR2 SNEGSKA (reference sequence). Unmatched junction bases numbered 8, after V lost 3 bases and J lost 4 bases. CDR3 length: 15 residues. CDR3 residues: CSASTSGDPGETQYF. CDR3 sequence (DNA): TGCAGTGCTAGTACTAGCGGGGACCCCGGAGAGACCCAGTACTTC.

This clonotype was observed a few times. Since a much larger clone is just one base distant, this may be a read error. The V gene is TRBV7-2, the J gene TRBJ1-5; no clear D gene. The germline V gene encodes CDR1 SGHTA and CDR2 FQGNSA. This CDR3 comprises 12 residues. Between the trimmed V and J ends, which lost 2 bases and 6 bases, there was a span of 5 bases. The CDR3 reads CASSLWVQPQHF. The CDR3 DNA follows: TGTGCCAGCAGCTTATGGGTTCAGCCCCAGCATTTT.